The rows below give T cell receptor beta chains drawn from one sample of a study of CD4 T cells in relation to SARS-CoV-2 and coronaviruses. Sequencing used immunoSEQ multiplex PCR; TCRdb keeps in-frame clones, though not all of them. The profile covers 60,000 to 80,000 clones, with 87% appearing a single time and over 1.5% taken by the ten largest. Sequencing was done on a sample of memory CD4+ T cells from PBMCs. These receptor sequences come from a human donor in good health. The CDR3 runs from the conserved cysteine through the conserved F or W. D genes are given only for firm matches. Expanded clones are given a class, and other clones once, few, many or no size at all.

D	size	V	J	CDR3	DNA
TRBD1	NA	TRBV5-4	TRBJ2-7	CASQIRDRGSYEQYF	TGTGCCAGCCAAATCCGGGACAGGGGTTCCTACGAGCAGTACTTC
TRBD1	NA	TRBV5-1	TRBJ1-4	CASSYGQGGEKLFF	TGCGCCAGCTCCTATGGACAGGGAGGTGAAAAACTGTTTTTT
NA	NA	TRBV7-9	TRBJ1-4	CASSLVGPNEKLFF	TGTGCCAGCAGCTTAGTTGGACCTAATGAAAAACTGTTTTTT
TRBD1	NA	TRBV7-8	TRBJ1-6	CASSSHRDRGPHSPLHF	TGTGCCAGCAGCTCCCACCGGGACAGGGGGCCTCATTCACCCCTCCACTTT
NA	once	TRBV28	TRBJ1-1	CASTLAGDGYAFF	TGTGCCAGCACCCTTGCAGGGGATGGATACGCTTTCTTT
TRBD2	NA	TRBV7-3	TRBJ2-3	CASSPGTSGGADTQYF	TGTGCCAGCAGCCCCGGGACTAGCGGGGGGGCAGATACGCAGTATTTT
TRBD1	NA	TRBV9	TRBJ1-6	CASSVDPGQGNSPLHF	TGTGCCAGCAGCGTAGATCCCGGACAGGGTAATTCACCCCTCCACTTT
NA	NA	TRBV28	TRBJ1-1	CASSLNGGLEAFF	TGTGCCAGCAGCCTCAATGGGGGGTTGGAAGCTTTCTTT
NA	NA	TRBV15	TRBJ2-3	CATSRETGGRGTDTQYF	TGTGCCACCAGCAGAGAGACCGGGGGGCGGGGGACAGATACGCAGTATTTT
TRBD1	NA	TRBV28	TRBJ1-1	CASSPAGGTEAFF	TGTGCCAGCAGTCCGGCAGGGGGCACTGAAGCTTTCTTT
TRBD1	NA	TRBV2	TRBJ2-1	CASSVARGQSEQFF	TGTGCCAGCAGTGTTGCCAGGGGGCAGAGTGAGCAGTTCTTC
NA	NA	TRBV7-9	TRBJ1-1	CASSLAGETEAFF	TGTGCCAGCAGCTTAGCAGGGGAGACTGAAGCTTTCTTT
NA	NA	TRBV30	TRBJ1-5	CAWSGTAHNQPQHF	TGTGCCTGGAGTGGGACAGCCCACAATCAGCCCCAGCATTTT
NA	NA	TRBV5-6	TRBJ2-3	CASSSQSADTQYF	TGTGCCAGCAGCTCGCAAAGTGCAGATACGCAGTATTTT
NA	NA	TRBV5-1	TRBJ1-3	CASSLTPNTGNTIYF	TGCGCCAGCAGCTTGACCCCAAATACAGGAAACACCATATATTTT
TRBD1	NA	TRBV5-1	TRBJ2-7	CASSSGTANSYEQYF	TGCGCCAGCAGCTCCGGGACAGCGAACTCCTACGAGCAGTACTTC
NA	NA	TRBV7-9	TRBJ2-5	CASSMQETQYF	TGTGCCAGCAGCATGCAAGAGACCCAGTACTTC
NA	NA	TRBV18	TRBJ2-6	CASSLSSGANVLTF	TGTGCCAGCTCACTAAGCTCTGGGGCCAACGTCCTGACTTTC
NA	NA	TRBV30	TRBJ2-7	CAWSAPLAPRGEQYF	TGTGCCTGGAGTGCCCCACTGGCGCCTCGAGGCGAGCAGTACTTC
NA	once	TRBV11-2	TRBJ2-3	CASSLRPNSDTQYF	TGTGCCAGCAGCCTGCGACCTAATTCAGATACGCAGTATTTT